This T cell receptor beta chain was profiled in a study of cytomegalovirus exposure and HLA in healthy donors. General study results and limits: The likely origin of a cluster of highly shared sequence variants was a sequencing artifact.

With regard to this clone: What it binds is unknown.

Trimming at V came to 3 bases and at J to 8 bases, leaving 10 bases not matched to a gene. Germline CDR1 and CDR2: MGHRA and YSYEKL. This CDR3 is 16 amino acids long. This PCR relied on a set of 60 Vbeta primers and 13 Jbeta primers. Sequencing was performed with immunoSEQ multiplex PCR; in TCRdb, only in-frame clones are kept and a portion is missing. The sample lists approximately 100,000 clones, roughly 77% occurring once. The sample taken for sequencing was PBMCs. This TCR was recovered from a man aged 40-55 years in good health and CMV-seronegative. The chain carries TRBV4-1 and TRBJ1-5; 10 bases are a match to TRBD1. The CDR3 DNA reads as TGCGCCAGCAGCCACCTACCGGGACAGGGGCCGGAGCCCCAGCATTTT. It yields the protein CASSHLPGQGPEPQHF.